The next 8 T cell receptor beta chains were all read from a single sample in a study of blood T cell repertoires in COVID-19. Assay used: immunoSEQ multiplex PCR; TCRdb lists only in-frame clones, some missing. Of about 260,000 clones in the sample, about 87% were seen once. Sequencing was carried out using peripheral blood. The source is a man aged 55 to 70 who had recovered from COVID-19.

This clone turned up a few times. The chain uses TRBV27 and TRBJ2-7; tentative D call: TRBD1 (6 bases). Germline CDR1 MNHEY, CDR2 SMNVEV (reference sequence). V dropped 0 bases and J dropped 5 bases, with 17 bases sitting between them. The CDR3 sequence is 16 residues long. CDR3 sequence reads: CASSLSTGTLVNEQYF. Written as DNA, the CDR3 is TGTGCCAGCAGTTTATCGACCGGGACACTGGTTAACGAGCAGTACTTC.

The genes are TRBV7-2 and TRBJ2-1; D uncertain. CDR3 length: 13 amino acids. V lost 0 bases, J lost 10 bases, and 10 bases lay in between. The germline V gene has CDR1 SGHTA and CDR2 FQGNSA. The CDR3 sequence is CASSLAFFREQFF. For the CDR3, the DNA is TGTGCCAGCAGCTTAGCGTTTTTCCGGGAGCAGTTCTTC.

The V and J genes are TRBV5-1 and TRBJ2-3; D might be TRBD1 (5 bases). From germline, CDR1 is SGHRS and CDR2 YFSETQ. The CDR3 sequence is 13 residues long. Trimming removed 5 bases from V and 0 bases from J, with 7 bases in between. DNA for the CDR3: TGCGCCAGCAGGTGGGGCAGCACAGATACGCAGTATTTT. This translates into CASRWGSTDTQYF. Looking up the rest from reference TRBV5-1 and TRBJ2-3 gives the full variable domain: KAGVTQTPRYLIKTRGQQVTLSCSPISGHRSVSWYQQTPGQGLQFLFEYFSETQRNKGNFPGRFSGRQFSNSRSEMNVSTLELGDSALYLCASRWGSTDTQYFGPGTRLTVL.

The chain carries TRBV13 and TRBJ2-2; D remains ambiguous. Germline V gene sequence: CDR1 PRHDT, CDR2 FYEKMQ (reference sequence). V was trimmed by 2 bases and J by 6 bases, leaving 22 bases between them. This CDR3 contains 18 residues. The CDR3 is CASSLRRLSASFPGELFF. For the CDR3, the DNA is TGTGCCAGCAGCTTAAGGCGACTCTCAGCCTCCTTTCCCGGGGAGCTGTTTTTT. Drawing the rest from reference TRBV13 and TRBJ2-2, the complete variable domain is AAGVIQSPRHLIKEKRETATLKCYPIPRHDTVYWYQQGPGQDPQFLISFYEKMQSDKGSIPDRFSAQQFSDYHSELNMSSLELGDSALYFCASSLRRLSASFPGELFFGEGSRLTVL.

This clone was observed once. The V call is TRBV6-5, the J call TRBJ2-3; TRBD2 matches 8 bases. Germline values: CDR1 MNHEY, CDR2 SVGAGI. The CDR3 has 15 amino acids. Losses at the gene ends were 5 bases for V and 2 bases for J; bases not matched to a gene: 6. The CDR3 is CASSRRGALTDTQYF. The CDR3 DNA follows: TGTGCCAGCAGTAGGCGGGGGGCCCTCACAGATACGCAGTATTTT.

CDR3 protein: CASSPSPTSTDTQYF. As DNA, the CDR3 is TGTGCCAGCTCACCGTCACCGACTAGCACAGATACGCAGTATTTT. The gene calls are TRBV18 and TRBJ2-3; D unclear. The CDR3 length is 15 residues. Germline assignment: CDR1 KGHSH and CDR2 LQKENI. V lost 3 bases, J lost 0 bases, and 10 bases lay in between. Using reference TRBV18 and TRBJ2-3 for the parts outside the CDR3, the full variable domain is NAGVMQNPRHLVRRRGQEARLRCSPMKGHSHVYWYRQLPEEGLKFMVYLQKENIIDESGMPKERFSAEFPKEGPSILRIQQVVRGDSAAYFCASSPSPTSTDTQYFGPGTRLTVL.

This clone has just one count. The CDR3 region is CASSFIGMGGLAGVDPRNEQFF. The CDR3 bases are TGTGCCAGCAGTTTTATAGGGATGGGGGGTCTAGCGGGGGTGGACCCTCGCAATGAGCAGTTCTTC. This chain joins TRBV27 and TRBJ2-1; 10 bases are a match to TRBD2. The CDR3 totals 22 residues. The junction had 26 bases not matched to a gene; V was cut back by 3 bases and J by 6 bases. Germline V gene lookup returns CDR1 MNHEY and CDR2 SMNVEV (reference sequence).

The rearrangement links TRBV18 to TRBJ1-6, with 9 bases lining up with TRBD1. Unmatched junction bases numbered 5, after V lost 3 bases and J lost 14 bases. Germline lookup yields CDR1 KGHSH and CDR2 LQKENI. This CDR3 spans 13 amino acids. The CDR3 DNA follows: TGTGCCAGCTCACCCAGGACAGGGGAGGCCCTCCACTTT. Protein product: CASSPRTGEALHF.